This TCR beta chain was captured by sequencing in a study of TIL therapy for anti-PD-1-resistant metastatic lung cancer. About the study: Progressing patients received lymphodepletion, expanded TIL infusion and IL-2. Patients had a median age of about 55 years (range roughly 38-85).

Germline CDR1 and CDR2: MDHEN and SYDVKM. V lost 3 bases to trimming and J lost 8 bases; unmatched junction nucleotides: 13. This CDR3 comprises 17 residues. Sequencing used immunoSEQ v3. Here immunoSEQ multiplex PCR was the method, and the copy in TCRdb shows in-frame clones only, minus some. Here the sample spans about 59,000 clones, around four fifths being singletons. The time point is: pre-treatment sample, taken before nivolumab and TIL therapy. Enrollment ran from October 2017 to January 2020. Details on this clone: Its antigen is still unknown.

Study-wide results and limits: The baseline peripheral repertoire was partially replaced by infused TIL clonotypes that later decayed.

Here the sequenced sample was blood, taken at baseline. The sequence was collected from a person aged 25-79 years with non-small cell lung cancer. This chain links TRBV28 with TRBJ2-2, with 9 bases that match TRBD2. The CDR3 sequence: CASSFYSGGRRRGELFF. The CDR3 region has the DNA TGTGCCAGCAGTTTCTATAGCGGGGGCCGGAGGAGAGGGGAGCTGTTTTTT. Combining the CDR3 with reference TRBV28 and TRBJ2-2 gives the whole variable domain DVKVTQSSRYLVKRTGEKVFLECVQDMDHENMFWYRQDPGLGLRLIYFSYDVKMKEKGDIPEGYSVSREKKERFSLILESASTNQTSMYLCASSFYSGGRRRGELFFGEGSRLTVL.